This TCR beta chain was sequenced for a study of response to subunit inactivated influenza vaccine. Study-level results: The study's authors posited that every seasonal influenza vaccination enlists few new T cells.

In TCRdb, the RT-PCR reads were re-called with MiXCR into one record per CDR3 protein. The sample lists around 480,000 distinct CDR3 sequences, around 9.9% occurring once. For this clonotype: What it binds is unknown.

Sequences were derived from PBMCs from blood, sampled 45 days after vaccination. The TCR comes from a man between 50 and 59 years old who received an inactivated influenza vaccine.

The CDR3 DNA sequence: TGTGCCAGCAGCGCCCGACAGGGGTCTGGGGCCAACGTCCTGACTTTC. Amino acids: CASSARQGSGANVLTF. This chain joins TRBV7-9 and TRBJ2-6, with 8 bases fitting TRBD1. Germline V gene data show CDR1 as SEHNR and CDR2 as FQNEAQ (reference sequence). The CDR3 covers 16 residues. The V and J ends lost 5 bases and 1 base, in that order; junction bases with no gene match: 4. Full variable domain (outside the CDR3, taken from reference TRBV7-9 and TRBJ2-6): DTGVSQNPRHKITKRGQNVTFRCDPISEHNRLYWYRQTLGQGPEFLTYFQNEAQLEKSRLLSDRFSAERPKGSFSTLEIQRTEQGDSAMYLCASSARQGSGANVLTFGAGSRLTVL.